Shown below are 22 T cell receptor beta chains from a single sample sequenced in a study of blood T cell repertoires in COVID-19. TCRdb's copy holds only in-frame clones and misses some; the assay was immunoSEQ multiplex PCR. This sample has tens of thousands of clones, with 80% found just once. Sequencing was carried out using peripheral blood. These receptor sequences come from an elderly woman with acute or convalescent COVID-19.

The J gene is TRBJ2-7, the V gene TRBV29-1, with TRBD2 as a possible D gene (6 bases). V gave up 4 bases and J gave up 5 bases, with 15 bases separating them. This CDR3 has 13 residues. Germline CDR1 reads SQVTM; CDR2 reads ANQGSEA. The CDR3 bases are TGCAGCGTTGGTTCTGCGGGGCCTGACGAGCAGTACTTC. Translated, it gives CSVGSAGPDEQYF.

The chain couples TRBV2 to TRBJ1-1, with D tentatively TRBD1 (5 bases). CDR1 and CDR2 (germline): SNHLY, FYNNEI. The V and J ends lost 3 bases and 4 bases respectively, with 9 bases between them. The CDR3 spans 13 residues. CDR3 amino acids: CASSDQGSTEAFF. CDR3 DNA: TGTGCCAGCAGTGATCAGGGCAGCACTGAAGCTTTCTTT.

CDR3 in amino acids: CASSQGLTSTDTQYF. CDR3 DNA sequence: TGTGCCAGCAGCCAAGGACTAACTAGCACAGATACGCAGTATTTT. The rearrangement links TRBV3-1 (or the pseudogene TRBV3-2) to TRBJ2-3; a possible D gene is TRBD2 (5 bases). Germline V gene data show CDR1 as LGHDT and CDR2 as YNNKEL (reference sequence). V was cut by 1 base and J by 0 bases, with 8 bases left in between. The CDR3 has 15 residues.

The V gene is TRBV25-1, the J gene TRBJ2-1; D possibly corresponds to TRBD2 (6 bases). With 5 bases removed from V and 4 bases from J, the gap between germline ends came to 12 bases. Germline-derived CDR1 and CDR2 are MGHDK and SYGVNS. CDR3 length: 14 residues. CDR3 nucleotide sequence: TGTGCCAGCAGTCGACTAGAGGCTTACAATGAGCAGTTCTTC. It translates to CASSRLEAYNEQFF.

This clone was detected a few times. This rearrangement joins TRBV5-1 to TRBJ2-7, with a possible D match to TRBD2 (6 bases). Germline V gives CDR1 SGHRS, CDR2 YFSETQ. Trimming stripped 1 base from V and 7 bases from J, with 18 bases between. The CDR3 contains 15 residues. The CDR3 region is CASSLQNSGEKEQYF. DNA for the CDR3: TGCGCCAGCAGCTTGCAGAATTCGGGAGAGAAGGAGCAGTACTTC.

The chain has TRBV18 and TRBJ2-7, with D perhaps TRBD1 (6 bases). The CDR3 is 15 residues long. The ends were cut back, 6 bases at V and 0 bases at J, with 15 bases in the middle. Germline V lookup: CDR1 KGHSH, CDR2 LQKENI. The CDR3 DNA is TGTGCCAGCTCTCCCGGGACAACAACCTCCTACGAGCAGTACTTC. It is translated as CASSPGTTTSYEQYF.

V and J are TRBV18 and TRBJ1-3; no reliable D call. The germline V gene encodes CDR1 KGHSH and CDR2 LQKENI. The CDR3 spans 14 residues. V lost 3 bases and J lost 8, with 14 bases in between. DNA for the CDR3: TGTGCCAGCTCACCCCTGGACCGAGCGGACACCATATATTTT. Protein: CASSPLDRADTIYF.

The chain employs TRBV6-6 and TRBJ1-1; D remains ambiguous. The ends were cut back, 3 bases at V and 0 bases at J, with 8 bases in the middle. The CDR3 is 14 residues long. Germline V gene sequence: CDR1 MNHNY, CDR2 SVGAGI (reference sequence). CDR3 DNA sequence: TGTGCCAGCAGTTATAACAGCTTGAACACTGAAGCTTTCTTT. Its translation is CASSYNSLNTEAFF.

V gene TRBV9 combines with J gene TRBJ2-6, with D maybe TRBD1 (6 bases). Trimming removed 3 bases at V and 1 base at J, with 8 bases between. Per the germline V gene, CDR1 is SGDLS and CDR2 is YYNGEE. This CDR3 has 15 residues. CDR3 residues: CASSGGGSGANVLTF. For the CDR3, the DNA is TGTGCCAGCAGCGGAGGGGGTTCTGGGGCCAACGTCCTGACTTTC.

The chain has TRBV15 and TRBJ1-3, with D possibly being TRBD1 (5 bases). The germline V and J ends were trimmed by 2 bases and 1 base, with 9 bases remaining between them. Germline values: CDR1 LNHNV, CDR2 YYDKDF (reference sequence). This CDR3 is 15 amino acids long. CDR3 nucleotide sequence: TGTGCCACCAGCAGACGTCGACAGTCTGGAAACACCATATATTTT. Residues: CATSRRRQSGNTIYF.

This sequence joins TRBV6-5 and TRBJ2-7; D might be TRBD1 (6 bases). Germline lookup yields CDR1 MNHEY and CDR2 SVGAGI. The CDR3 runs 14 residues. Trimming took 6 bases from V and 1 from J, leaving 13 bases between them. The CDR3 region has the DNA TGTGCCAGCAGGCGACAGGAGTCTTCCTACGAGCAGTACTTC. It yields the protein CASRRQESSYEQYF.

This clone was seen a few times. In nucleotides, the CDR3 is TGTGCCAGCAGTTTACGGGATGCGGGTCAGCCCCAGCATTTT. Translated, it gives CASSLRDAGQPQHF. The chain carries TRBV27 and TRBJ1-5; D remains ambiguous. Germline assignment: CDR1 MNHEY and CDR2 SMNVEV (reference sequence). With 2 bases removed from V and 6 bases from J, the gap between germline ends came to 11 bases. The CDR3 has 14 residues.

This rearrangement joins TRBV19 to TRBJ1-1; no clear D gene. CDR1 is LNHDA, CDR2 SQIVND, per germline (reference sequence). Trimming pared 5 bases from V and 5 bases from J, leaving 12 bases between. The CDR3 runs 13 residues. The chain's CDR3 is CASSPEAGTEAFF. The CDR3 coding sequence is TGTGCCAGTAGTCCGGAGGCGGGAACTGAAGCTTTCTTT.

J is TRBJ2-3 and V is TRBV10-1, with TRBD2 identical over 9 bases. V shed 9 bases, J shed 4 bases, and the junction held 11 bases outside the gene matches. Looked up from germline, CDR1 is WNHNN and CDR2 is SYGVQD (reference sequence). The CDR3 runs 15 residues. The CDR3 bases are TGCGCCAGTACCACCCTAGCGGGGAGCTCAGATACGCAGTATTTT. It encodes CASTTLAGSSDTQYF.

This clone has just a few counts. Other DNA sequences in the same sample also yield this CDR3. The CDR3 nucleotides are TGTGCCAGTAGAAGGCGGGGGGGGAACACCGGGGAGCTGTTTTTT. It yields the protein CASRRRGGNTGELFF. The rearrangement joins TRBV19 to TRBJ2-2; 9 positions match TRBD2. CDR3 length: 15 residues. Unmatched junction bases numbered 3, after V lost 6 bases and J lost 1 base. CDR1 and CDR2 from the germline V gene are LNHDA and SQIVND (reference sequence).

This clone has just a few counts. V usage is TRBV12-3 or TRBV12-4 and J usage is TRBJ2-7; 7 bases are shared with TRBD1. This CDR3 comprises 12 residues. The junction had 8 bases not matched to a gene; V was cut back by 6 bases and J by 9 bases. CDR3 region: CASSFTDRAQYF. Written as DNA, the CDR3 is TGTGCCAGCAGCTTCACCGACAGGGCGCAGTACTTC.

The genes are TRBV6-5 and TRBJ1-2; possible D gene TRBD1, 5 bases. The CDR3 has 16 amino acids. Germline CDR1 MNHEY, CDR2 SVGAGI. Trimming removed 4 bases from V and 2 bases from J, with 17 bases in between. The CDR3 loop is CASSFPRGHENYGYTF. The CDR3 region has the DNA TGTGCCAGCAGTTTCCCTAGAGGACACGAGAACTATGGCTACACCTTC.

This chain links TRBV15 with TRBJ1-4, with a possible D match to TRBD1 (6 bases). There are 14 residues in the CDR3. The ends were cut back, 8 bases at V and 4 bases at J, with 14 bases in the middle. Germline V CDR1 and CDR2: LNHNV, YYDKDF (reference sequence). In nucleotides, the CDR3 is TGTGCCACCCACGAACAGGGCCGTAATGAAAAACTGTTTTTT. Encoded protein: CATHEQGRNEKLFF.

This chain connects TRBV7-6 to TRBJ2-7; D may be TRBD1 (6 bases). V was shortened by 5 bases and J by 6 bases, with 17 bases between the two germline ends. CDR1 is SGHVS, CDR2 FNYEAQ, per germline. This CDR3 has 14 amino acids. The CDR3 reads CASSTTGIPGEQYF. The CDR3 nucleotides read TGTGCCAGCAGCACTACAGGGATTCCGGGCGAGCAGTACTTC.

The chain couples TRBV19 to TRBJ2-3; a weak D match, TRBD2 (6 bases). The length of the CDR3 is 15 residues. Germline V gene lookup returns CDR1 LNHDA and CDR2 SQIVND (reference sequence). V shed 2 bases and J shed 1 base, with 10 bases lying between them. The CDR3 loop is CASSIFTGGTDTQYF. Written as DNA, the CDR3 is TGTGCCAGTAGTATATTCACGGGAGGCACAGATACGCAGTATTTT.

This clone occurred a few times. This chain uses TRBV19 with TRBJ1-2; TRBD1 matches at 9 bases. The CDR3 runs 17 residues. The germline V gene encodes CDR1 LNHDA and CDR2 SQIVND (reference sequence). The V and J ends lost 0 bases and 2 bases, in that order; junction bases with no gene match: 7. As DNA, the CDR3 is TGTGCCAGTAGTATAGAGGGAACAGGGGGCGCGAACTATGGCTACACCTTC. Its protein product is CASSIEGTGGANYGYTF. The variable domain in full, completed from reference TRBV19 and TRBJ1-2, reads DGGITQSPKYLFRKEGQNVTLSCEQNLNHDAMYWYRQDPGQGLRLIYYSQIVNDFQKGDIAEGYSVSREKKESFPLTVTSAQKNPTAFYLCASSIEGTGGANYGYTFGSGTRLTVV.

CDR3 coding DNA: TGCACCAGCAGCCAAGACGAGACTACTCACACCGGGGAGCTGTTTTTT. It codes for CTSSQDETTHTGELFF. The rearrangement joins TRBV1 to TRBJ2-2; the table's D call TRBD2 went unverified against the DNA. TRBV1 represents a pseudogene. This CDR3 has 16 amino acids.